This is a list of T cell receptor beta chains from one sample in a study of shared clonotypes between healthy human individuals. Libraries were prepared by immunoSEQ multiplex PCR; TCRdb keeps only in-frame clonotypes and omits some of them. The sample yields about 1 million clones, under 80% seen once. Sequences were obtained from memory CD4+ T cells sorted from blood. Receptors were obtained from a man aged 18 to 35 in good health. The conserved cysteine and the conserved F or W are not part of the CDR3 here. The D gene is left open where the match is weak. Clone sizes are given selectively: once, few, many, or a class where the clone is expanded.

ASSQGAGAGMNYGYT - TRBV7-8 - TRBJ1-2
ASSLTGQGTSETQY TRBD1 TRBV7-2 - TRBJ2-5
ASSVPGQGSYGYT TRBD1 TRBV11-2 - TRBJ1-2
ASSHTGGLSGNTIY TRBD1 TRBV4-1 - TRBJ1-3
ASSEEGSGQPQH - TRBV2 - TRBJ1-5
ASSSAREGGEQF TRBD2 TRBV7-6 once TRBJ2-1
TSSHPILGNQPQH - TRBV1 - TRBJ1-5
ASSEGRRTDTQY - TRBV2 - TRBJ2-3
ASSPSAMEGNEQY - TRBV5-1 - TRBJ2-7
ASSLQRGVSYEQY TRBD2 TRBV6-4 - TRBJ2-7
ASRDGPQETQY - TRBV6-6 - TRBJ2-5
ASSLEGQKGEKLF - TRBV5-4 - TRBJ1-4
ASRSRPNTEAF - TRBV2 - TRBJ1-1
ASSQDSGGPSTDTQY TRBD2 TRBV4-2 once TRBJ2-3
ASSQTGQGSYEQY TRBD1 TRBV4-1 - TRBJ2-7
ASSLGTSESETQY TRBD2 TRBV7-2 - TRBJ2-5
ASSPRGSPREQY - TRBV6-5 - TRBJ2-7
ASSNQGTGELF - TRBV7-9 once TRBJ2-2
ASNPGQGFDGANVLT TRBD1 TRBV2 - TRBJ2-6
ASSLAVVSYNSPLH - TRBV7-9 - TRBJ1-6
ASSADRGLYGYT TRBD1 TRBV6-1 few TRBJ1-2
ASSSADRFHYEQY - TRBV11-2 - TRBJ2-7
SVVPGAEAF - TRBV29-1 - TRBJ1-1
ASSLVWQSTDTQY - TRBV27 - TRBJ2-3
ASSKGRAEYNEQF TRBD2 TRBV4-1 many TRBJ2-1
ASSRPQSQTATSSYEQY - TRBV7-6 - TRBJ2-7
ASSLEGLGTEAF - TRBV5-6 - TRBJ1-1
ASSLVRYSSEMYEQY - TRBV5-8 - TRBJ2-7
ASSQDQGPGELF - TRBV4-3 - TRBJ2-2
AWSVTGTDLSPLH - TRBV30 - TRBJ1-6
ASSISGTGSYEQY TRBD1 TRBV4-1 - TRBJ2-7
ASSPTYGNYGYT - TRBV4-3 - TRBJ1-2
ASKRDRGGTGELF TRBD1 TRBV2 - TRBJ2-2
ASSTLPGDHGYT - TRBV28 - TRBJ1-2
ASSWVSGKASDNEQF TRBD2 TRBV19 - TRBJ2-1
ASSLRQGEQY TRBD1 TRBV7-2 few TRBJ2-7
ASSQATDRENTEAF TRBD1 TRBV4-3 few TRBJ1-1
ASSLQPVGETQY - TRBV5-6 - TRBJ2-5
AISGRQGSWELF TRBD1 TRBV10-3 once TRBJ2-2